Listed here are 5 T cell receptor beta chains from one sample, sequenced in a study of blood T cell repertoires in COVID-19. Repertoires were generated with immunoSEQ multiplex PCR, while TCRdb's copy carries only in-frame clones and drops some. The top ten clones hold more than 5% of a sample with about 150,000 clones, more than 75% of them seen once. The material sequenced was PBMCs or T cells enriched from blood (not recorded which). The receptors come from a woman between 45 and 60 years old who had recovered from COVID-19.

The rearrangement joins TRBV4-2 to TRBJ2-7; D is perhaps TRBD1 (5 bases). CDR3 size: 15 residues. Trimming removed 4 bases from V and 0 bases from J, with 13 bases in between. From germline, CDR1 is LGHNA and CDR2 YNFKEQ. The CDR3 sequence is CASSLPDRNSYEQYF. DNA of the CDR3: TGTGCCAGCAGCCTCCCTGACAGAAACTCCTACGAGCAGTACTTC.

The V call is TRBV21-1, the J call TRBJ1-5; no DNA check was done on the table's D call, TRBD1. TRBV21-1 is described as a pseudogene. The CDR3 covers 13 residues. For the CDR3, the DNA is TGTGCCAGCAGCAACAGGGTGCGCCAGCCCCAGCATTTT. Its protein product is CASSNRVRQPQHF.

The CDR3 DNA reads as TGCGCCAGCAGCTTGGCCGGACAGAGCCAAGAGACCCAGTACTTC. Translated: CASSLAGQSQETQYF. The chain joins TRBV5-1 to TRBJ2-5; TRBD1 is a possible D gene (6 bases). Trimming shortened V by 0 bases and J by 1 base, and 10 bases separated the two germline ends. Germline V gives CDR1 SGHRS, CDR2 YFSETQ. The CDR3 extends over 15 amino acids. The variable domain in full, completed from reference TRBV5-1 and TRBJ2-5, reads KAGVTQTPRYLIKTRGQQVTLSCSPISGHRSVSWYQQTPGQGLQFLFEYFSETQRNKGNFPGRFSGRQFSNSRSEMNVSTLELGDSALYLCASSLAGQSQETQYFGPGTRLLVL.

J is TRBJ2-3 and V is TRBV7-9, with 7 bases aligning to TRBD1. Germline V gene data show CDR1 as SEHNR and CDR2 as FQNEAQ (reference sequence). V shed 4 bases and J 2 bases; nucleotides not matched to a gene: 9. The CDR3 consists of 16 residues. The CDR3 DNA reads as TGTGCCAGCAGCTCACCCCCCAGGGGGTACACAGATACGCAGTATTTT. Translated: CASSSPPRGYTDTQYF. Full variable domain (missing parts from reference TRBV7-9 and TRBJ2-3): DTGVSQNPRHKITKRGQNVTFRCDPISEHNRLYWYRQTLGQGPEFLTYFQNEAQLEKSRLLSDRFSAERPKGSFSTLEIQRTEQGDSAMYLCASSSPPRGYTDTQYFGPGTRLTVL.

This rearrangement joins TRBV27 to TRBJ2-5; 9 bases match TRBD1. The CDR3 has 16 amino acids. V lost 5 bases to trimming and J lost 4 bases; unmatched junction nucleotides: 11. The germline gives CDR1 MNHEY, CDR2 SMNVEV (reference sequence). The CDR3 DNA sequence: TGTGCCAGCAGTGCCGGGGACAGGGCGGGTGGAGAGACCCAGTACTTC. Amino acids: CASSAGDRAGGETQYF.